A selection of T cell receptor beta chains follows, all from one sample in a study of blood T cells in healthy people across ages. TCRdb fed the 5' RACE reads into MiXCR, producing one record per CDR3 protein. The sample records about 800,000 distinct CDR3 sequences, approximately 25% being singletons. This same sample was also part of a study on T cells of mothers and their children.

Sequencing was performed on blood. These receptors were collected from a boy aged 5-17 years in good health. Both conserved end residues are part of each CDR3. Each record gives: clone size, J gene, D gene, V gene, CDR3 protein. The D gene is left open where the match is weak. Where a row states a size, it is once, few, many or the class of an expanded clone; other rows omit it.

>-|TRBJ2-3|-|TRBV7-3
CASSPRGGASTDTQYF
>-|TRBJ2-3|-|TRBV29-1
CSVEDLGGPDTQYF
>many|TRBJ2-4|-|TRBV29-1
CSPTQGRKNIQYF
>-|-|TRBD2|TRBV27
CASSDIAGGTYEQYF
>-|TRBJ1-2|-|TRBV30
CAWSVTEASNYGYTF
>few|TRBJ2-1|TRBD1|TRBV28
CASMAGGQNEQFF
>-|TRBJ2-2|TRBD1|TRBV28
CASSESGTGGAGELFF
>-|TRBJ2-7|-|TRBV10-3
CAISGGDSFYEQYF
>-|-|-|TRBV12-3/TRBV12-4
CACSPSEDSRYNEQFF
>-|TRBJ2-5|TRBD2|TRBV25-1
CASSRGGVGETQYF
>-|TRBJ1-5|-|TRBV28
CASTRGPRSLGQPQHF
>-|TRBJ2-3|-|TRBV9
CASSPLSGLADTQYF
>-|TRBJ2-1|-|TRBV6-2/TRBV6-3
CASNLQGGPYNEQFF
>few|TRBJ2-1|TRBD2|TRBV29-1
CSVALLAGTYNEQFF
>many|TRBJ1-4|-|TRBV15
CATSRGPDEKLFF
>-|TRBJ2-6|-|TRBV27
CASSDSPYSGANVLTF
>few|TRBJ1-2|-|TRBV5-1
CASSFREPNYGYTF
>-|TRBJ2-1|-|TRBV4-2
CASSQDHEYNEQFF
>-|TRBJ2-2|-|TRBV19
CASKLPGDTGELFF
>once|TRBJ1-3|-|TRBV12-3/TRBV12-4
CASTDAVMGNTIYF
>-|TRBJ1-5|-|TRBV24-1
CATSRGTGIDNQPQHF
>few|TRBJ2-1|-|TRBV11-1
CASSLVFSSYNEQFF
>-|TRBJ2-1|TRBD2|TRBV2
CASSDHRVGLAGGPMRNEQFF
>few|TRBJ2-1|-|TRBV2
CASSPRDHYNEQFF
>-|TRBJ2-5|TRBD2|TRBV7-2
CASSLTSGAMGETQYF
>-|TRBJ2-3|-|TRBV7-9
CASSLSENSADTQYF
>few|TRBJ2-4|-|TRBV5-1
CASSLSRATGAKNIQYF
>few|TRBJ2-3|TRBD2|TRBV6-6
CASSYLFLAGGADTQYF
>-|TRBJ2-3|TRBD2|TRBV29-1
CSVGTSGDTQYF
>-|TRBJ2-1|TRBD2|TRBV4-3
CASSQDTSGSSYNEQFF
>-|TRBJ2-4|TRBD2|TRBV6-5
CASSQTSGSNIQYF
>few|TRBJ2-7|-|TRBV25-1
CASSDFSSSYEQYF
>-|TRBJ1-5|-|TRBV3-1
CASSQGTARPQHF
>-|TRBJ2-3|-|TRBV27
CASSPWDKLTDTQYF
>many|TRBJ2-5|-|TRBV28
CASSRGGPGQETQYF
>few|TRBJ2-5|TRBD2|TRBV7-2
CASRRGLAGGVHQETQYF
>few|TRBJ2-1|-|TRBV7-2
CASNFSPGQGSEQFF
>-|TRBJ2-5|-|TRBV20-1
CSVGYEKYF
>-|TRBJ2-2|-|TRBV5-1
CASSWIQDTGELFF
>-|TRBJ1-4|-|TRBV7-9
CASGPNEKLFF